This T cell receptor (beta chain) was captured in a study of cytotoxic CD8 clonotypes in ibrutinib-treated CLL. Turning to the study itself: Included were 11 relapsed/refractory and about 14 treatment-naive patients, of whom 17 were IGHV unmutated.

Germline CDR1 is SGHDT and CDR2 is YYEEEE. The CDR3 is made up of 16 amino acids. Trimming removed 0 bases from V and 7 bases from J; junction bases left unmatched: 7. This table comes from immunoSEQ multiplex PCR, and its TCRdb copy is limited to in-frame clones, with some not included. The sample has some 15,000 clones, less than 80% seen once. The chain has TRBV5-6 and TRBJ1-6; 7 bases align to TRBD1. Sequenced material: PBMCs, taken before ibrutinib treatment. This TCR was sampled from a human donor with chronic lymphocytic leukemia. Written as DNA, the CDR3 is TGTGCCAGCAGCTTGGTGGGACAGAGGGGGAATTCACCCCTCCACTTT. As protein: CASSLVGQRGNSPLHF.